The 2 T cell receptor beta chains below all came from one sample that was sequenced in a study of response to subunit inactivated influenza vaccine. TCRdb ran MiXCR on the RT-PCR reads and lists one entry per CDR3 protein. Counted here are around 490,000 distinct CDR3 sequences, around 8% occurring once; the ten biggest clones make up about an eighth. Sequenced here: PBMCs from blood, sampled less than 30 months after vaccination. The source is a man in his fifties or sixties who received an inactivated influenza vaccine.

V gene TRBV27 combines with J gene TRBJ2-1; 9 nucleotides align to TRBD2. With 7 bases clipped from V and 5 bases from J, the junction kept 9 bases outside the gene matches. The CDR3 extends over 15 amino acids. Looked up from germline, CDR1 is MNHEY and CDR2 is SMNVEV (reference sequence). CDR3 bases: TGTGCCAGCACCCCCAGGCTAGCGGGGAACAATGAGCAGTTCTTC. It translates to CASTPRLAGNNEQFF.

The genes are TRBV5-1 and TRBJ1-5, with 12 bases that match TRBD1. The CDR3 sequence is 19 residues long. Germline V gene lookup returns CDR1 SGHRS and CDR2 YFSETQ. J lost 5 bases, V lost 3 bases, and 15 bases had no gene match. CDR3 sequence: CASSWGQGAKRSPHQPQHF. The CDR3 nucleotides are TGCGCCAGCAGCTGGGGACAGGGGGCAAAAAGGTCCCCCCATCAGCCCCAGCATTTT.